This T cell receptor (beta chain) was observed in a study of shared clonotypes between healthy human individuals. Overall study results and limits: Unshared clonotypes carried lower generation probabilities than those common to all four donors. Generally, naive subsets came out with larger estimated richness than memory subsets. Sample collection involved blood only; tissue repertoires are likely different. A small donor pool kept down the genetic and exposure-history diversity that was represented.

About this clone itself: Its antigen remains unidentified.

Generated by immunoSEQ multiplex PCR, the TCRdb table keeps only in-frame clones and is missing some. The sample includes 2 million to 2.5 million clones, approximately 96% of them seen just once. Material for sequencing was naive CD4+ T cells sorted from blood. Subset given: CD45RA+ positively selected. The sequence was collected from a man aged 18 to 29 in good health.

As DNA, the CDR3 is TGCGCCAGCAGCTTGGAGTCAGCAACTAATGAAAAACTGTTTTTT. It specifies CASSLESATNEKLFF. This chain connects TRBV5-1 to TRBJ1-4; D gene ambiguous. Trimming removed 0 bases from V and 0 bases from J, with 6 bases in between. CDR3 size: 15 residues. CDR1 is SGHRS, CDR2 YFSETQ, per germline.